This passage covers 31 T cell receptor beta chains from one sample sequenced in a study of blood T cells in healthy people across ages. Through a sample-barcoded 5' primer and a J-beta primer mix, a second PCR was run for roughly 6 to 12 cycles. Each CDR3 protein is one row after TCRdb ran MiXCR on the 5' RACE reads. The sample includes about 640,000 distinct CDR3 sequences, about 30% of them seen just once. The source material was blood. Receptor source: a woman aged 80 or over in good health.

This clonotype was found many times. A read error may explain this, as a much larger clone is one base away. The chain couples TRBV7-2 to TRBJ1-2; 12 nucleotides agree with TRBD1. CDR1 is SGHTA, CDR2 FQGNSA, per germline. J lost 7 bases, V lost 6 bases, and 6 bases had no gene match. CDR3 size: 14 residues. Here the CDR3 reads CASRRGQGAGGYTF. In DNA form, the CDR3 reads TGTGCCAGCAGGCGGGGACAGGGGGCGGGTGGCTACACCTTC. Filled out from reference TRBV7-2 and TRBJ1-2, the complete variable domain reads GAGVSQSPSNKVTEKGKDVELRCDPISGHTALYWYRQSLGQGLEFLIYFQGNSAPDKSGLPSDRFSAERTGGSVSTLTIQRTQQEDSAVYLCASRRGQGAGGYTFGSGTRLTVV.

Worth noting for this clonotype: A much larger clone differs by one base, so this may be a read error. The V and J genes are TRBV29-1 and TRBJ2-1, with D perhaps TRBD1 (6 bases). Germline values: CDR1 SQVTM, CDR2 ANQGSEA. The CDR3 runs 13 residues. Deletions cut 7 bases from V and 6 bases from J, with 16 bases between. The CDR3 protein is CSGSRDICNEQFF. In DNA form, the CDR3 reads TGCAGCGGCTCACGGGACATCTGCAATGAGCAGTTCTTC.

As DNA, the CDR3 is TGCGCCAGCAGGGCAGGGGGCGCCTCCTACAATGAGCAGTTCTTC. Amino acids: CASRAGGASYNEQFF. The genes are TRBV4-3 and TRBJ2-1; 8 bases match TRBD1. The CDR3 has 15 residues. The germline gives CDR1 LGHNA, CDR2 YSLEER. Trimming took 6 bases from V and 0 from J; bases not matched to a gene: 4.

This clonotype was observed a handful of times. Possible read error: a much larger clone is one base away. V and J are TRBV20-1 and TRBJ2-5; TRBD1 is a possible D gene (6 bases). Trimming removed 5 bases at V and 11 bases at J, with 24 bases between. The CDR3 is made up of 14 amino acids. Per the germline V gene, CDR1 is DFQATT and CDR2 is SNEGSKA (reference sequence). The CDR3 sequence: CSASPGQFRNEQYF. The CDR3 DNA reads TGCAGTGCTTCGCCGGGACAATTCAGGAATGAGCAGTACTTC.

J is TRBJ1-6 and V is TRBV11-1; no reliable D call. V lost 0 bases, J lost 7 bases, and 4 bases lay in between. Germline V gene data show CDR1 as SGHAT and CDR2 as FQDESV (reference sequence). The CDR3 is 13 amino acids. The CDR3 region is CASSLARNSPLHF. CDR3 nucleotides: TGTGCCAGCAGCTTAGCGCGGAATTCACCCCTCCACTTT.

There are a few counts of this clonotype. CDR3 sequence: CAWSDRGDQPQHF. CDR3 DNA: TGTGCCTGGAGTGACAGGGGAGACCAGCCCCAGCATTTT. The chain has TRBV30 and TRBJ1-5; 7 nucleotides align to TRBD1. Germline assignment: CDR1 GTSNPN and CDR2 SVGIG (reference sequence). Losses at the gene ends were 1 base for V and 7 bases for J; bases not matched to a gene: 4. CDR3 size: 13 residues. The entire variable domain, with the rest obtained from reference TRBV30 and TRBJ1-5, is as follows: SQTIHQWPATLVQPVGSPLSLECTVEGTSNPNLYWYRQAAGRGLQLLFYSVGIGQISSEVPQNLSASRPQDRQFILSSKKLLLSDSGFYLCAWSDRGDQPQHFGDGTRLSIL.

The J gene is TRBJ1-5, the V gene TRBV30; 8 nucleotides align to TRBD1. This CDR3 spans 14 amino acids. Looked up from germline, CDR1 is GTSNPN and CDR2 is SVGIG (reference sequence). The J segment lost 5 bases and the V segment lost 0 bases, leaving 3 bases of the junction unmatched. DNA of the CDR3: TGTGCCTGGAGTGTCTGGACAGGGCATCAGCCCCAGCATTTT. Translating it yields CAWSVWTGHQPQHF.

The table lists this clonotype with many counts. The rearrangement links TRBV7-9 to TRBJ2-1; D assignment may be TRBD1 or TRBD2 (6 bases each). CDR1 is SEHNR, CDR2 FQNEAQ, per germline (reference sequence). Trimming cost V 1 base and J 3 bases, with 10 bases left between them. This CDR3 is 15 amino acids long. CDR3 nucleotides: TGTGCCAGCAGCTTAGGGGGGGCAATCTACAATGAGCAGTTCTTC. Its translation is CASSLGGAIYNEQFF.

This chain links TRBV10-3 with TRBJ2-1, with 8 bases matching TRBD1. The J call is uncertain, as TRBJ2-7 better fits the DNA end. Germline loops: CDR1 ENHRY, CDR2 SYGVKD. The CDR3 contains 15 residues. CDR3 in DNA: TGTGCCATCAGTGACTCAGGGGGCTCCTACAATGAGCAGTACTTC. It translates to CAISDSGGSYNEQYF.

With respect to this clonotype: With a much larger clone just one base away, this may be a read error. V gene TRBV15 combines with J gene TRBJ2-3; D remains ambiguous. The V gene lost 1 base and the J gene lost 4 bases, with 6 bases spanning the gap. The CDR3 has 13 amino acids. The germline V gene encodes CDR1 LNHNV and CDR2 YYDKDF (reference sequence). The CDR3 spells CATSRGNADTQYF. The DNA for the CDR3 is TGTGCCACCAGCAGAGGCAACGCAGATACGCAGTATTTT.

The chain uses TRBV6-5 and TRBJ1-3; D not resolved. Trimming took 10 bases from V and 8 from J, leaving 24 bases between them. Germline V CDR1 and CDR2: MNHEY, SVGAGI. This CDR3 region has 15 residues. CDR3 DNA: TGTGCCACTGGACGAAGTATGCTGTTTAGGGACACCATATATTTT. Translating it yields CATGRSMLFRDTIYF.

Concerning this clonotype itself: This may be a read error: a much more frequent sequence differs by one nucleotide. This chain links TRBV20-1 with TRBJ2-1; 9 nucleotides agree with TRBD2. V dropped 4 bases and J dropped 4; count of bases not matched to a gene: 8. The CDR3 spans 15 residues. The germline V gene encodes CDR1 DFQATT and CDR2 SNEGSKA (reference sequence). CDR3 amino acids: CSATPLAGCYNEQFF. CDR3 coding DNA: TGCAGTGCTACTCCGCTAGCGGGGTGTTACAATGAGCAGTTCTTC.

This clonotype appeared a few times. The CDR3 reads CASSPSRGARSSPLHF. CDR3 coding DNA: TGTGCCAGCAGCCCGTCCCGGGGGGCGAGGAGTTCACCCCTCCACTTT. The chain is built from TRBV7-9 and TRBJ1-6, with a tentative D call TRBD1 (6 bases). Germline-derived CDR1 and CDR2 are SEHNR and FQNEAQ (reference sequence). Trimming removed 5 bases from V and 9 bases from J, with 20 bases in between. The CDR3 runs to 16 residues.

The chain recombines TRBV7-9 with TRBJ1-2; TRBD1 might be the D (5 bases). The length of the CDR3 is 14 residues. CDR1 is SEHNR and CDR2 is FQNEAQ in the germline V gene (reference sequence). The V and J ends lost 5 bases and 5 bases respectively, with 15 bases between them. The DNA of the CDR3 is TGTGCCAGCAGCCATGGGCAGGGTTGGTATGGCTACACCTTC. As protein: CASSHGQGWYGYTF.

V is TRBV27 and J is TRBJ2-3; D call uncertain. The CDR3 sequence is 17 residues long. Germline CDR1 MNHEY, CDR2 SMNVEV (reference sequence). The V end was cut by 2 bases, the J end by 1 base, with 16 bases between. The CDR3 reads CASSLVGDPFRTDTQYF. As DNA, the CDR3 is TGTGCCAGCAGTTTAGTTGGCGACCCTTTTCGCACAGATACGCAGTATTTT.

With respect to this clonotype: This may be a read error, as it is one base from a much larger clone. The chain couples TRBV25-1 to TRBJ2-7; D gene ambiguous. V lost 7 bases and J 1 base, leaving 11 bases between the germline ends. The CDR3 extends over 13 amino acids. The V gene's germline CDR1 is MGHDK and CDR2 SYGVNS. The CDR3 DNA reads as TGTGCCAGCAACGACCCAGCGTCCTACGAGCAGTACTTC. Translated: CASNDPASYEQYF.

This chain connects TRBV5-1 to TRBJ1-6; 9 bases line up with TRBD1. Germline V gene data show CDR1 as SGHRS and CDR2 as YFSETQ. V trimming: 4 bases; J trimming: 9 bases; junction bases outside the gene matches: 8. CDR3 size: 15 residues. The CDR3 coding sequence is TGCGCCAGCAGCCAGAGGACAGGGGAAGGTTCACCCCTCCACTTT. Translation: CASSQRTGEGSPLHF.

At least ten counts were recorded for this clonotype. The rearrangement uses TRBV20-1 and TRBJ2-5; 8 nucleotides align to TRBD1. This CDR3 is built from 13 residues. The V gene end was trimmed by 4 bases and the J gene end by 4 bases; junction bases not matched to a gene: 5. Germline CDR1 DFQATT, CDR2 SNEGSKA (reference sequence). This CDR3 reads CSATRTGRETQYF. In DNA form, the CDR3 reads TGCAGTGCTACCCGGACAGGGAGAGAGACCCAGTACTTC.

Many counts were recorded for this clonotype. The chain links TRBV27 to TRBJ1-1; a weak D match, TRBD1 (5 bases). Looked up from germline, CDR1 is MNHEY and CDR2 is SMNVEV (reference sequence). This CDR3 is 14 amino acids long. V lost 0 bases to trimming and J lost 5 bases, with 10 bases between them. The CDR3 reads CASSLSRGRTEAFF. CDR3 bases: TGTGCCAGCAGTTTATCGCGGGGGAGGACTGAAGCTTTCTTT.

On this clonotype itself: A much more abundant neighbour one base away suggests this may be a read error. Likely a read error: the CDR3 ends without its conserved phenylalanine or tryptophan. The V and J genes are TRBV7-3 and TRBJ2-3; 9 bases are a match to TRBD1. With V trimmed by 6 bases and J by 2 bases, 12 bases remained unmatched. CDR3 size: 17 residues. Germline CDR1 reads SGHTA; CDR2 reads FQGTGA. CDR3 sequence: CASSTRGTGFLTDTQYL. CDR3 DNA: TGTGCCAGCAGTACGCGCGGGACAGGGTTCCTCACAGATACGCAGTATTTG.

There are many counts of this clonotype. V gene TRBV14 combines with J gene TRBJ2-3; D gene ambiguous. V gave up 4 bases and J gave up 7 bases, with 18 bases separating them. CDR1 is SGHDN, CDR2 FVKESK, per germline. CDR3 length: 15 residues. The CDR3 loop reads CASSLSRGFRNTQYF. As DNA, the CDR3 is TGTGCCAGCAGCCTATCGCGTGGTTTTAGAAATACGCAGTATTTT.

A remark on this clonotype: A read error may be the cause here, since a much bigger clone is one base away. The chain joins TRBV5-1 to TRBJ2-6; tentative D call: TRBD2 (7 bases). In germline, CDR1 is SGHRS, CDR2 YFSETQ. The CDR3 is made up of 17 amino acids. Trimming removed 4 bases at V and 4 bases at J, with 18 bases between. Here the CDR3 DNA reads TGCGCCAGCAGCGGCGGACGGGGGGCACCCGGGGCCAACGTCCTGACTTTC. This translates into CASSGGRGAPGANVLTF.

The chain is built from TRBV4-2 and TRBJ1-6; 8 positions agree with TRBD1. This CDR3 is 17 amino acids long. Germline CDR1 reads LGHNA; CDR2 reads YNFKEQ. The J segment lost 5 bases and the V segment lost 2 bases, leaving 8 bases of the junction unmatched. The CDR3 bases are TGTGCCAGCAGCCAACTATTATCGACAGGGGATAATTCACCCCTCCACTTT. This codes for CASSQLLSTGDNSPLHF.

This clonotype was found many times. This chain connects TRBV5-4 to TRBJ2-5, with D possibly TRBD1 on 5 matching bases. The germline gives CDR1 SGHNT, CDR2 YYREEE (reference sequence). The CDR3 has 15 amino acids. Trimming stripped 2 bases from V and 1 base from J, with 12 bases between. The CDR3 bases are TGTGCCAGCAGCTTTAAGGGGTCAACCCAAGAGACCCAGTACTTC. It encodes CASSFKGSTQETQYF.

In the case of this clonotype: A much larger clonotype is one base distant, so this may be a read error. The chain employs TRBV7-8 and TRBJ2-3; 7 nucleotides align to TRBD2. CDR1 and CDR2 from the germline V gene are SGHVS and FQNEAQ. This CDR3 region has 15 residues. The CDR3 DNA is TGTGCCAGCAGAATGCAGCGGGGCTACACAGATACGCCGTATTTT. This gives the protein CASRMQRGYTDTPYF.

Note on this clonotype: At one end the junction does not follow the germline gene, possibly because of a read error. The CDR3 DNA is TGTGCCGGCAGCTCCTGGGATGAAAAACTGTTTTTT. Residues: CAGSSWDEKLFF. The chain uses TRBV7-9 and TRBJ1-4; no reliable D call. This CDR3 is built from 12 residues. The germline CDR1 and CDR2 sequences are SEHNR and FQNEAQ (reference sequence).

This clonotype was seen at least ten times. The chain employs TRBV6-1 and TRBJ1-4, with 8 bases that match TRBD1. The length of the CDR3 is 15 residues. V was pared by 6 bases and J by 3 bases, with 6 bases of the junction left unmatched. Germline CDR1 and CDR2: MNHNS and SASEGT. The DNA for the CDR3 is TGTGCCAGCAGCGTTGACAGGGGAGCTAATGAAAAACTGTTTTTT. Residues: CASSVDRGANEKLFF.

The genes are TRBV4-1 and TRBJ2-6; D may be TRBD2 (6 bases). The CDR3 length is 18 residues. Germline CDR1 and CDR2: MGHRA and YSYEKL. Trimming removed 2 bases at V and 0 bases at J, with 14 bases between. The CDR3 DNA sequence: TGCGCCAGCAGCCAACCGCGGGACGGCTACTCTGGGGCCAACGTCCTGACTTTC. It is translated as CASSQPRDGYSGANVLTF.

This clonotype was seen at least ten times. The CDR3 DNA reads TGTGCCAGCAGTTACTCCAGGGGTTTCTATAATTCACCCCTCCACTTT. It translates to CASSYSRGFYNSPLHF. J is TRBJ1-6 and V is TRBV6-2 or TRBV6-3; D might be TRBD1 (6 bases). This CDR3 spans 16 amino acids. The germline CDR1 and CDR2 sequences are MNHEY and SVGEGT. Trimming removed 0 bases from V and 3 bases from J, with 9 bases in between.

This clonotype appeared many times. The chain recombines TRBV20-1 with TRBJ1-5; D is uncertain. Germline assignment: CDR1 DFQATT and CDR2 SNEGSKA (reference sequence). The CDR3 runs 15 residues. The ends were cut back, 2 bases at V and 5 bases at J, with 16 bases in the middle. The CDR3 bases are TGCAGTGCTAGATTTGGGTCCTCATCCGATCAGCCCCAGCATTTT. Translation gives CSARFGSSSDQPQHF.

This clonotype was seen more than once but under ten times. The chain links TRBV5-8 to TRBJ1-5, with D perhaps matching TRBD1 (5 bases). Between the trimmed V and J ends, which lost 4 bases and 2 bases, there was a span of 10 bases. The germline V gene has CDR1 SGHTS and CDR2 YDEGEE. The CDR3 length is 14 residues. The chain's CDR3 is CASSHARGNQPQHF. For the CDR3, the DNA is TGTGCCAGCAGCCATGCCAGGGGCAATCAGCCCCAGCATTTT.